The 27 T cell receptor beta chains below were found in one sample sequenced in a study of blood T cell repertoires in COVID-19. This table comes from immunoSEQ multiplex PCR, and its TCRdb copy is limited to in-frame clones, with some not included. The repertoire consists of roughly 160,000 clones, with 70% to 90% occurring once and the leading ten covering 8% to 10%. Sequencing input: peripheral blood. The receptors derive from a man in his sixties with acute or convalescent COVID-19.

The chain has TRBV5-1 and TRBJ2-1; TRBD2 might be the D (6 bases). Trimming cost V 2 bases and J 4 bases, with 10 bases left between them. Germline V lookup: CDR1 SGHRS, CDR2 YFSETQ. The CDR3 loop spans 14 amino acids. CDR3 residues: CASSFEGGYNEQFF. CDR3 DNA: TGCGCCAGCAGCTTCGAGGGAGGATACAATGAGCAGTTCTTC. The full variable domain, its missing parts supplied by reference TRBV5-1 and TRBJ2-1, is KAGVTQTPRYLIKTRGQQVTLSCSPISGHRSVSWYQQTPGQGLQFLFEYFSETQRNKGNFPGRFSGRQFSNSRSEMNVSTLELGDSALYLCASSFEGGYNEQFFGPGTRLTVL.

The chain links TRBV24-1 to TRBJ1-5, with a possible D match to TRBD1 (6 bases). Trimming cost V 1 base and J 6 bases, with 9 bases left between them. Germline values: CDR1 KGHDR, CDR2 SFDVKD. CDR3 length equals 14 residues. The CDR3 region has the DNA TGTGCCACCAGTGATTTTCCAGGGGCTCAGCCCCAGCATTTT. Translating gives CATSDFPGAQPQHF.

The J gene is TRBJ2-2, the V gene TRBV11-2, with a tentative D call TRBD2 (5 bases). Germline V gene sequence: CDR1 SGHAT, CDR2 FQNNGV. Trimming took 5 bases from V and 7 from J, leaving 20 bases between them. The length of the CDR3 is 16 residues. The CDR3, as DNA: TGTGCCAGCAGCCTGGTGTTATCCCTAGCCAGCGGGGAGCTGTTTTTT. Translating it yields CASSLVLSLASGELFF.

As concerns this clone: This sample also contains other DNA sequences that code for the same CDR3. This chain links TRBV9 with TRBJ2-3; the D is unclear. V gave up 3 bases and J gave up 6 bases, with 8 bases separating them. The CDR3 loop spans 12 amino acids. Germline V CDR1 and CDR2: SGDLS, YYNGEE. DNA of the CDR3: TGTGCCAGCAGCGCCTATTCGGATACGCAGTATTTT. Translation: CASSAYSDTQYF. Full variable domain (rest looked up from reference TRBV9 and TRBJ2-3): DSGVTQTPKHLITATGQRVTLRCSPRSGDLSVYWYQQSLDQGLQFLIQYYNGEERAKGNILERFSAQQFPDLHSELNLSSLELGDSALYFCASSAYSDTQYFGPGTRLTVL.

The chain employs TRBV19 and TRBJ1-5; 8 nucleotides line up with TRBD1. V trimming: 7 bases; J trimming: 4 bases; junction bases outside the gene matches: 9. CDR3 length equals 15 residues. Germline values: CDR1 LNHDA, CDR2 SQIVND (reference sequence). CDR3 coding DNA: TGTGCCAGTATAGGGGGACAGGTGCTAAATCAGCCCCAGCATTTT. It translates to CASIGGQVLNQPQHF.

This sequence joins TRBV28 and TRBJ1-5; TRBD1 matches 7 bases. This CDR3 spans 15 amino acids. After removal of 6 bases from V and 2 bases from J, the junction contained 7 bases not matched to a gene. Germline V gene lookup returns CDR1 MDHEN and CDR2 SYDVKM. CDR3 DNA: TGTGCCAGCAGCACTACAGGGGTGGGCAATCAGCCCCAGCATTTT. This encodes CASSTTGVGNQPQHF.

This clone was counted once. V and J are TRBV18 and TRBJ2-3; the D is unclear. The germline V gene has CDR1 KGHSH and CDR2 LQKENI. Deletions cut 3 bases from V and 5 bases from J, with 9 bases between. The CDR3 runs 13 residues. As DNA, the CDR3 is TGTGCCAGCTCACCTCTTGGGCGAGATACGCAGTATTTT. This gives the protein CASSPLGRDTQYF.

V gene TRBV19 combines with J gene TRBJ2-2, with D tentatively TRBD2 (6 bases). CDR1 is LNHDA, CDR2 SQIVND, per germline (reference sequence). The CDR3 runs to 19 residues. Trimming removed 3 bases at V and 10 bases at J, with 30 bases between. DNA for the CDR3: TGTGCCAGTAGTATGCGGGGAAGTTGGCAGTTAGCCCTACGTGAGGAGCTGTTTTTT. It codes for CASSMRGSWQLALREELFF.

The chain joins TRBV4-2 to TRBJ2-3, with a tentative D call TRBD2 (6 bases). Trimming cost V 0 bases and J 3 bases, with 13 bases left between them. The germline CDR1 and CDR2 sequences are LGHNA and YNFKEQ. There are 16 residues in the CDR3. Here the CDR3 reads CASSQEGGARTDTQYF. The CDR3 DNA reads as TGTGCCAGCAGCCAAGAAGGCGGGGCTAGGACAGATACGCAGTATTTT.

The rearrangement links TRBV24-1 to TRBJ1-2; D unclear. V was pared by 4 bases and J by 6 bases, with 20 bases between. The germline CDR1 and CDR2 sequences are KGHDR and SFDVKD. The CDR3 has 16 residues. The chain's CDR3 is CATSEPGEWSVDGYTF. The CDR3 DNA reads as TGTGCCACCAGTGAACCTGGGGAGTGGTCGGTGGATGGCTACACCTTC.

The CDR3 reads CSAEGVGPGNTIYF. CDR3 sequence (DNA): TGCAGCGCCGAGGGGGTTGGACCTGGAAACACCATATATTTT. The chain carries TRBV29-1 and TRBJ1-3; weak D call: TRBD1 (6 bases). The V end was cut by 7 bases, the J end by 2 bases, with 15 bases between. The CDR3 runs 14 residues. Germline assignment: CDR1 SQVTM and CDR2 ANQGSEA.

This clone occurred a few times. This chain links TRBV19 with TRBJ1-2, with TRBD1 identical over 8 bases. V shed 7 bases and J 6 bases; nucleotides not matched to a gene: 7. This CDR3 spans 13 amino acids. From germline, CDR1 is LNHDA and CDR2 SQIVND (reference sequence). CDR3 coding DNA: TGTGCCAGTACCATCCAGGGGGCCCATGGCTACACCTTC. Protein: CASTIQGAHGYTF.

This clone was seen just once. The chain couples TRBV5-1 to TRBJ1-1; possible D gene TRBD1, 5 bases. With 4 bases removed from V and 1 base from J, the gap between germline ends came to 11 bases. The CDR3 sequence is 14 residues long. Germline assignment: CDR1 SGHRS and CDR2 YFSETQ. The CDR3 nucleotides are TGCGCCAGCAGCCGTCTTCAGGGGAACACTGAAGCTTTCTTT. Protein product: CASSRLQGNTEAFF.

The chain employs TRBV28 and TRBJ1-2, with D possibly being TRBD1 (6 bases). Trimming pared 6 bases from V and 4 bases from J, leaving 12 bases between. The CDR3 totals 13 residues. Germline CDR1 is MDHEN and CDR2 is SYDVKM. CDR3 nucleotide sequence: TGTGCCAGCAGCCTCGGACAGCCCTATGGCTACACCTTC. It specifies CASSLGQPYGYTF.

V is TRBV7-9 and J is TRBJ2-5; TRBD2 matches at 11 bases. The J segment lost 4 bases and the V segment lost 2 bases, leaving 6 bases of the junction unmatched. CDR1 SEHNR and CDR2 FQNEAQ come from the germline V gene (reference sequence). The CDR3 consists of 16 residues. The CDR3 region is CASSLWLAGGTETQYF. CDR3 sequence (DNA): TGTGCCAGCAGCTTATGGCTAGCGGGAGGCACAGAGACCCAGTACTTC.

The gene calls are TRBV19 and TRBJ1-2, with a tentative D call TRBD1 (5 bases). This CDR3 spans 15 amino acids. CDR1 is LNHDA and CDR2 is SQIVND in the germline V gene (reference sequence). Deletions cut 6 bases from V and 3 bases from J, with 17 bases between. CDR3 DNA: TGTGCCAGTAGCGATTACAGTTGGGGCGACTATGGCTACACCTTC. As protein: CASSDYSWGDYGYTF.

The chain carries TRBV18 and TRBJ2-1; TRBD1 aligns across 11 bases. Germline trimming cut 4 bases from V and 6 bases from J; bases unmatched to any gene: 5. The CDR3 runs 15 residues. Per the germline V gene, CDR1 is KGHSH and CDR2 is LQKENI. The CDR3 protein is CASSLGQGAVNEQFF. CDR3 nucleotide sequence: TGTGCCAGCTCACTTGGACAGGGGGCGGTCAATGAGCAGTTCTTC.

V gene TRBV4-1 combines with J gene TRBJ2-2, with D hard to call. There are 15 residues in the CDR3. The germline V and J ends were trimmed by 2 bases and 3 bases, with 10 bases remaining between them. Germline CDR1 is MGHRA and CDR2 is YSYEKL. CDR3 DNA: TGCGCCAGCAGCCAAACCCCTCGGGACACCGGGGAGCTGTTTTTT. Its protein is CASSQTPRDTGELFF.

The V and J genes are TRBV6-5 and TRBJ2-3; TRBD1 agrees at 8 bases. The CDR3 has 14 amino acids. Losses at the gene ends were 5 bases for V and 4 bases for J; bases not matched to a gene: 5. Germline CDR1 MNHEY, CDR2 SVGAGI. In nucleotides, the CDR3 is TGTGCCAGCAGTCGGACAGGGAGCCCAGATACGCAGTATTTT. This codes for CASSRTGSPDTQYF.

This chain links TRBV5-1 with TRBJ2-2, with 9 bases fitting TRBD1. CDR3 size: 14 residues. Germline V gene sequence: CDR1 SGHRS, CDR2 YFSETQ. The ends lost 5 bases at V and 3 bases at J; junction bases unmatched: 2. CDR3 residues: CASRRQGDTGELFF. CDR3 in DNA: TGCGCCAGCAGACGACAGGGGGACACCGGGGAGCTGTTTTTT.

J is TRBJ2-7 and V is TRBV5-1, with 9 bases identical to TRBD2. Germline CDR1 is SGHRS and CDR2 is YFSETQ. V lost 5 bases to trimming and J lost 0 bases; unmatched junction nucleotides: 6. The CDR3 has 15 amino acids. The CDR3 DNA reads TGCGCCAGCAGACTTCTAGCGGGGACCTCCTACGAGCAGTACTTC. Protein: CASRLLAGTSYEQYF.

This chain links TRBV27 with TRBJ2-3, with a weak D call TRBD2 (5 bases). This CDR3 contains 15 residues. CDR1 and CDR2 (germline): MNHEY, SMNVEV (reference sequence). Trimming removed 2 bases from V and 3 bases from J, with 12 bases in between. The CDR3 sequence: CASSLQPGMTDTQYF. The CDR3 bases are TGTGCCAGCAGTTTACAACCCGGGATGACAGATACGCAGTATTTT.

Written as DNA, the CDR3 is TGTGCCTGGGGCAAACAGGGGGGACCTGAAGCTTTCTTT. Amino acid sequence: CAWGKQGGPEAFF. The V and J genes are TRBV30 and TRBJ1-1, with 8 bases identical to TRBD1. CDR3 length: 13 residues. The germline V gene encodes CDR1 GTSNPN and CDR2 SVGIG (reference sequence). V was pared by 5 bases and J by 6 bases, with 8 bases of the junction left unmatched.

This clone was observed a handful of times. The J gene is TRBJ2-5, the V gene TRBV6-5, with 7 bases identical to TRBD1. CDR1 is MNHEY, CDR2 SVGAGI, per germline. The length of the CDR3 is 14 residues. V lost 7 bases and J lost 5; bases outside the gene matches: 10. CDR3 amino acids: CASISQGFPETQYF. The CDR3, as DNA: TGTGCCAGCATTTCACAGGGGTTTCCGGAGACCCAGTACTTC.

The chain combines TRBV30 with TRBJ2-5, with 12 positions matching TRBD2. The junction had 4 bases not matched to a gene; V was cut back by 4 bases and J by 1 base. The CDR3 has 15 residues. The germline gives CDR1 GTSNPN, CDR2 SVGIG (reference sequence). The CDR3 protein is CAWTPGLAGQETQYF. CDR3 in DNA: TGTGCCTGGACCCCGGGACTAGCGGGCCAAGAGACCCAGTACTTC.

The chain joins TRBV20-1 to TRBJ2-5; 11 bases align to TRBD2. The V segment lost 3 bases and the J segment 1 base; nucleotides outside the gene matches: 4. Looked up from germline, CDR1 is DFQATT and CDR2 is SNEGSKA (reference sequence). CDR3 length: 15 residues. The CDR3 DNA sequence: TGCAGTGCTAGTCCCGGGACTAGCGGCCAAGAGACCCAGTACTTC. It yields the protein CSASPGTSGQETQYF.

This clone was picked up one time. The CDR3 nucleotides are TGTGCCAGCAGCTCCCCTCCCGTCCGGACAGCTTATGGCTACACCTTC. Residues: CASSSPPVRTAYGYTF. The V call is TRBV28, the J call TRBJ1-2; D is possibly TRBD1 (6 bases). The length of the CDR3 is 16 residues. From germline, CDR1 is MDHEN and CDR2 SYDVKM. V was clipped by 6 bases and J by 5 bases, with 22 bases between them.